Listed below are T cell receptor beta chains from one sample, sequenced in a study of T cell responses to AZD1222 COVID-19 vaccine. Assay used: immunoSEQ multiplex PCR; TCRdb lists only in-frame clones, some missing. The sample records 160,000 or so clones, around 89% being singletons. Sequences were derived from peripheral blood, sampled 28 days after the second dose of the MenACWY control vaccine. These receptor sequences come from an adult who received the MenACWY meningococcal vaccine as a control. Each CDR3 is given with its conserved first and last residue.

v_call cdr3_aa
TRBV30 CAWRQRGGNTIYF
TRBV2 CATTRQPNQPQHF
TRBV7-9 CASTPLAGGTDTQYF
TRBV19 CASSVSGTGEPLHF
TRBV30 CAWSPKYEAFF
TRBV7-3 CASSLGRTNTGELFF
TRBV24-1 CATSRGGITGELFF
TRBV5-1 CASSLGGTTFGATQYF
TRBV19 CASQPRGTGPNYGYTF
TRBV18 CASSPRGDSFTGELFF
TRBV4-1 CASSLTSGRAGDEQYF
TRBV3-1/TRBV3-2 CASSPRAGGPSYNEQFF
TRBV28 CASATSGSGDTQYF
TRBV10-3 CAGGGQGVGTIYF
TRBV6-5 CASSYEVARDYGYTF
TRBV28 CASSLEETQYF
TRBV7-8 CASSSRTAGGVRTYEQYF
TRBV7-3 CASSFLPFNMNTEAFF
TRBV19 CASSIQGRDYGYTF
TRBV19 CASSRSSDTNYGYTF
TRBV28 CASSLPDRGQGEQYF
TRBV28 CAGGGAGEGTDTQYF
TRBV7-9 CASSSAGGSYEQYF
TRBV28 CASSYEGLTNEKLFF
TRBV4-1 CASSHPGLAAYEQYF
TRBV11-3 CASSSDGYEQYF
TRBV19 CASQPDVAAREQFF
TRBV2 CASSEEHSSNQPQHF